Shown below are 10 T cell receptor beta chains from a single sample sequenced in a study of OX40 agonist ivuxolimab in advanced cancers. Library creation used the immunoSEQ multiplex PCR assay. TCRdb took this table from immuneACCESS and kept in-frame rearrangements with V and J called. Such tables lack part of the clones; where checked against another copy, unresolved V genes explain under half of the gap, and the rest is unexplained. In all, the sample holds some 86,000 clones, and less than 95% of those were seen once. 0.25% to 0.35% of the sample belongs to the ten largest clones. This sample comprised CD4+ or CD8+ T cells sorted from blood, obtained in a trial of the OX40 agonist ivuxolimab. Receptors originate from an adult with an advanced solid tumor such as melanoma, head and neck, liver or kidney cancer.

The rearrangement uses TRBV7-6 and TRBJ1-5; D remains unclear. The CDR3 has 13 amino acids. Trimming took 5 bases from V and 9 from J, leaving 14 bases between them. Germline V gene sequence: CDR1 SGHVS, CDR2 FNYEAQ. CDR3 nucleotides: TGTGCCAGCAGCCTGGGAGACATATCGCCCCAGCATTTT. Encoded protein: CASSLGDISPQHF. Variable domain in full (rest from reference TRBV7-6 and TRBJ1-5): GAGVSQSPRYKVTKRGQDVALRCDPISGHVSLYWYRQALGQGPEFLTYFNYEAQQDKSGLPNDRFSAERPEGSISTLTIQRTEQRDSAMYRCASSLGDISPQHFGDGTRLSIL.

The V gene is TRBV19, the J gene TRBJ2-2; perhaps TRBD1 as D (5 bases). Trimming removed 1 base from V and 3 bases from J, with 6 bases in between. The CDR3 has 14 residues. Per the germline V gene, CDR1 is LNHDA and CDR2 is SQIVND (reference sequence). CDR3 nucleotides: TGTGCCAGTAGTATAGCAGGGCACACCGGGGAGCTGTTTTTT. The encoded protein is CASSIAGHTGELFF.

V usage is TRBV5-5 and J usage is TRBJ1-5; D might be TRBD1 (6 bases). Trimming pared 0 bases from V and 2 bases from J, leaving 12 bases between. CDR3 size: 16 residues. Germline V gene sequence: CDR1 SGHKS, CDR2 YYEKEE (reference sequence). CDR3: CASSLGGGGRNQPQHF. The DNA for the CDR3 is TGTGCCAGCAGCTTGGGCGGAGGGGGGCGCAATCAGCCCCAGCATTTT.

The rearrangement uses TRBV28 and TRBJ1-3; D call uncertain. Trimming cost V 5 bases and J 0 bases, with 5 bases left between them. Germline CDR1 is MDHEN and CDR2 is SYDVKM. There are 13 residues in the CDR3. CDR3 coding DNA: TGTGCCAGCAGTCGGGACTCTGGAAACACCATATATTTT. Translating it yields CASSRDSGNTIYF.

This CDR3 is CASADTEDEKLFF. The CDR3 coding sequence is TGTGCCAGCGCTGACACCGAAGATGAAAAACTGTTTTTT. The chain joins TRBV18 to TRBJ1-4; D is ambiguous. Trimming removed 8 bases at V and 6 bases at J, with 13 bases between. The CDR3 covers 13 residues. Germline values: CDR1 KGHSH, CDR2 LQKENI.

The chain uses TRBV5-1 and TRBJ1-2; 7 positions match TRBD1. There are 14 residues in the CDR3. The junction had 6 bases not matched to a gene; V was cut back by 4 bases and J by 3 bases. The germline V gene encodes CDR1 SGHRS and CDR2 YFSETQ. CDR3 DNA: TGCGCCAGCAGCCACGTCGACAGGGACTATGGCTACACCTTC. This encodes CASSHVDRDYGYTF. Together with reference TRBV5-1 and TRBJ1-2, the CDR3 gives the full variable domain: KAGVTQTPRYLIKTRGQQVTLSCSPISGHRSVSWYQQTPGQGLQFLFEYFSETQRNKGNFPGRFSGRQFSNSRSEMNVSTLELGDSALYLCASSHVDRDYGYTFGSGTRLTVV.

V gene TRBV2 combines with J gene TRBJ1-1; tentative D call: TRBD1 (5 bases). Germline-derived CDR1 and CDR2 are SNHLY and FYNNEI. Trimming shortened V by 9 bases and J by 2 bases, and 16 bases separated the two germline ends. The CDR3 extends over 14 amino acids. The CDR3 is CASLRQGRNTEAFF. The DNA of the CDR3 is TGTGCCAGTTTAAGGCAGGGAAGAAACACTGAAGCTTTCTTT.

The chain recombines TRBV28 with TRBJ1-5, with TRBD1 as a possible D gene (5 bases). Germline loops: CDR1 MDHEN, CDR2 SYDVKM. Trimming left V 2 bases short and J 1 base short, with 9 bases between. The CDR3 length is 15 residues. This chain's CDR3 is CASSLIRASNQPQHF. CDR3 DNA: TGTGCCAGCAGTTTAATCAGGGCGAGCAATCAGCCCCAGCATTTT.

The V call is TRBV7-8, the J call TRBJ1-3; possibly TRBD1 for D (6 bases). This CDR3 is built from 16 residues. The V end lost 4 bases, the J end lost 4 bases, and 17 bases lay between the germline ends. Per germline, CDR1 SGHVS and CDR2 FQNEAQ. The chain's CDR3 is CASSSNRDPRGNTIYF. DNA of the CDR3: TGTGCCAGCAGCTCAAACAGGGACCCCCGAGGAAACACCATATATTTT.

This chain uses TRBV6-6 with TRBJ2-1; 11 bases line up with TRBD2. This CDR3 is built from 16 residues. Germline V gene data show CDR1 as MNHNY and CDR2 as SVGAGI (reference sequence). V was pared by 4 bases and J by 7 bases, with 9 bases of the junction left unmatched. Written as DNA, the CDR3 is TGTGCCAGCAGTTCAACGACTAGCGGGGAAAGAAATGAGCAGTTCTTC. Its translation: CASSSTTSGERNEQFF.